These 30 T cell receptor beta chains share one sample of origin, sequenced in a study of T cells in Graves' hyperthyroidism and ophthalmopathy. RNA transcripts yielded amplified TCR beta CDR3 regions. In the first-round RT-PCR of the TCR CDR3, the HTBI primer set was used. TCRdb re-called the multiplex PCR reads through MiXCR, storing one row per CDR3 protein. The sample has some 720,000 distinct CDR3 sequences, less than 20% seen once. Sequences were obtained from blood. The receptor source for this set is a man between 18 and 35 years old with Graves' hyperthyroidism.

The rearrangement uses TRBV7-9 and TRBJ1-2, with 7 bases lining up with TRBD1. CDR3 length: 16 amino acids. The V segment lost 5 bases and the J segment 4 bases; nucleotides outside the gene matches: 13. Germline loops: CDR1 SEHNR, CDR2 FQNEAQ (reference sequence). CDR3 loop: CASSPGKGQAVYGYTF. CDR3 in DNA: TGTGCCAGCAGCCCCGGCAAAGGACAGGCGGTCTATGGCTACACCTTC.

This clonotype was seen a handful of times. The rearrangement joins TRBV7-9 to TRBJ2-7; possible D gene TRBD1, 5 bases. CDR3 length: 15 amino acids. Per the germline V gene, CDR1 is SEHNR and CDR2 is FQNEAQ (reference sequence). Trimming removed 1 base from V and 1 base from J, with 11 bases in between. In DNA, the CDR3 is TGTGCCAGCAGCTTAGGGGGCCCCAGATCCTACGAGCAGTACTTC. This codes for CASSLGGPRSYEQYF. The full variable domain, completed using reference TRBV7-9 and TRBJ2-7, is DTGVSQNPRHKITKRGQNVTFRCDPISEHNRLYWYRQTLGQGPEFLTYFQNEAQLEKSRLLSDRFSAERPKGSFSTLEIQRTEQGDSAMYLCASSLGGPRSYEQYFGPGTRLTVT.

The genes are TRBV12-3 or TRBV12-4 and TRBJ1-5; maybe TRBD1 (6 bases). CDR3 size: 15 residues. V was shortened by 5 bases and J by 4 bases, with 15 bases between the two germline ends. The CDR3 loop reads CASSQKGGLNQPQHF. Written as DNA, the CDR3 is TGTGCCAGCAGTCAAAAGGGGGGGCTTAATCAGCCCCAGCATTTT.

There are a few counts of this clonotype. The J gene is TRBJ1-3, the V gene TRBV14, with D uncertain. The CDR3 extends over 15 amino acids. Germline CDR1 and CDR2: SGHDN and FVKESK. The V and J ends lost 0 bases and 0 bases respectively, with 6 bases between them. The CDR3 reads CASSQDRTSGNTIYF. CDR3 bases: TGTGCCAGCAGCCAAGACAGGACCTCTGGAAACACCATATATTTT.

This clonotype was seen ten or more times. The rearrangement joins TRBV6-1 to TRBJ1-1; the match to TRBD1 covers 8 bases. Germline loops: CDR1 MNHNS, CDR2 SASEGT. This CDR3 spans 14 amino acids. After removal of 7 bases from V and 2 bases from J, the junction contained 6 bases not matched to a gene. CDR3 DNA: TGTGCCAGCATTACGGACAGGGTCAACACTGAAGCTTTCTTT. As protein: CASITDRVNTEAFF.

This clonotype was recorded at least ten times. The CDR3 loop is CASSLSLYGRTSGNNEQFF. The CDR3 DNA reads TGTGCCAGCAGTTTATCTCTCTACGGACGGACTAGCGGAAACAATGAGCAGTTCTTC. The chain recombines TRBV28 with TRBJ2-1; the match to TRBD2 covers 10 bases. J gave up 5 bases and V 1 base, and 14 bases lay outside the gene matches. Germline values: CDR1 MDHEN, CDR2 SYDVKM. CDR3 length: 19 residues.

In this sample, this clonotype turned up a few times. The chain links TRBV20-1 to TRBJ1-5; TRBD1 matches at 8 bases. The CDR3 contains 17 residues. Trimming at V came to 2 bases and at J to 0 bases, leaving 9 bases not matched to a gene. Germline loops: CDR1 DFQATT, CDR2 SNEGSKA (reference sequence). The CDR3 region has the DNA TGCAGTGCTAGACAAGGACAGGGTTCACCTAGCAATCAGCCCCAGCATTTT. Translated, it gives CSARQGQGSPSNQPQHF.

In this sample, this clonotype turned up a few times. The V and J genes are TRBV11-3 and TRBJ2-1; D is perhaps TRBD2 (7 bases). The ends were cut back, 5 bases at V and 9 bases at J, with 17 bases in the middle. The CDR3 runs to 14 residues. Germline assignment: CDR1 SGHNT and CDR2 YENEEA. This chain's CDR3 is CASSRVGGRGEQFF. For the CDR3, the DNA is TGTGCCAGCAGCCGAGTGGGGGGGCGGGGTGAGCAGTTCTTC.

This clonotype was recorded at least ten times. The chain joins TRBV7-2 to TRBJ1-1; tentatively, D is TRBD1 (6 bases). Germline V gene data show CDR1 as SGHTA and CDR2 as FQGNSA. Trimming took 8 bases from V and 1 from J, leaving 17 bases between them. This CDR3 contains 15 residues. CDR3 residues: CASRGLGQPNTEAFF. The CDR3 nucleotides are TGTGCCAGCCGAGGGCTAGGACAGCCGAACACTGAAGCTTTCTTT.

This clonotype occurred a few times. V is TRBV13 and J is TRBJ2-3, with TRBD2 identical over 12 bases. The CDR3 runs to 16 residues. Germline loops: CDR1 PRHDT, CDR2 FYEKMQ (reference sequence). J lost 3 bases, V lost 5 bases, and 6 bases had no gene match. CDR3 amino acids: CASSPSGRAGTDTQYF. CDR3 nucleotide sequence: TGTGCCAGCAGCCCTAGCGGGAGGGCGGGGACAGATACGCAGTATTTT.

This clonotype came up many times. V usage is TRBV29-1 and J usage is TRBJ2-7; D call uncertain. CDR3 size: 11 residues. Per germline, CDR1 SQVTM and CDR2 ANQGSEA. The germline V and J ends were trimmed by 4 bases and 4 bases, with 8 bases remaining between them. CDR3 DNA sequence: TGCAGCGTTGGGTACGGTTACGAGCAGTACTTC. It specifies CSVGYGYEQYF.

The J gene is TRBJ1-6, the V gene TRBV20-1; 11 positions match TRBD1. V lost 7 bases, J lost 9 bases, and 11 bases stayed unmatched. CDR1 DFQATT and CDR2 SNEGSKA come from the germline V gene (reference sequence). The CDR3 contains 15 residues. Here the CDR3 DNA reads TGCAGTGTTATCGGAGGGGGGACAGGGGGTTCACCCCTCCACTTT. Translated: CSVIGGGTGGSPLHF.

With respect to this clonotype: A much more abundant neighbour one base away suggests this may be a read error. This chain joins TRBV12-3 or TRBV12-4 and TRBJ2-7; 7 bases line up with TRBD2. There are 13 residues in the CDR3. CDR3 bases: TGTGTCAGCAGTTTGAACGGGAGGTCCGAGCAGTACTTC. Its protein product is CVSSLNGRSEQYF.

This sequence joins TRBV30 and TRBJ2-3; D remains ambiguous. CDR1 is GTSNPN, CDR2 SVGIG, per germline (reference sequence). CDR3 length: 14 residues. Trimming shortened V by 4 bases and J by 6 bases, and 17 bases separated the two germline ends. DNA of the CDR3: TGTGCCTGGAAGCCAATAATCGAACGGGATACGCAGTATTTT. Its protein product is CAWKPIIERDTQYF.

In this sample, this clonotype turned up many times. CDR3 protein: CASSSAQARGELFF. CDR3 DNA sequence: TGTGCCAGCAGTTCCGCCCAGGCGCGCGGGGAGCTGTTTTTT. The V call is TRBV12-3 or TRBV12-4, the J call TRBJ2-2; D not certain. The length of the CDR3 is 14 residues. Trimming stripped 4 bases from V and 7 bases from J, with 13 bases between.

This chain uses TRBV25-1 with TRBJ2-3; D may be TRBD1 (5 bases). CDR1 and CDR2 from the germline V gene are MGHDK and SYGVNS. Deletions cut 5 bases from V and 5 bases from J, with 14 bases between. This CDR3 is 14 amino acids long. For the CDR3, the DNA is TGTGCCAGCAGTTTCACAGGAGCTCTAGATACGCAGTATTTT. This gives the protein CASSFTGALDTQYF.

The rearrangement joins TRBV6-5 to TRBJ1-1, with 7 bases matching TRBD1. Trimming cost V 8 bases and J 0 bases; bases outside gene matches: 12. The germline V gene encodes CDR1 MNHEY and CDR2 SVGAGI. The CDR3 spans 16 residues. The DNA for the CDR3 is TGTGCCAGCGGTTTTCCCCTGGGACAGATGAACACTGAAGCTTTCTTT. It translates to CASGFPLGQMNTEAFF.

There are many counts of this clonotype. This chain connects TRBV18 to TRBJ1-1; D gene unclear. CDR1 is KGHSH and CDR2 is LQKENI in the germline V gene. The V and J ends lost 3 bases and 0 bases respectively, with 8 bases between them. There are 14 residues in the CDR3. The CDR3, as DNA: TGTGCCAGCTCACCGGAGGGCTTGAACACTGAAGCTTTCTTT. This encodes CASSPEGLNTEAFF.

Only a few counts were recorded for this clonotype. The chain recombines TRBV5-6 with TRBJ2-5; tentatively, D is TRBD2 (6 bases). The V and J ends lost 3 bases and 4 bases respectively, with 13 bases between them. Germline V gives CDR1 SGHDT, CDR2 YYEEEE. The CDR3 is 14 residues long. The CDR3 region is CASSSSWGGETQYF. The CDR3 DNA reads as TGTGCCAGCAGCTCTTCTTGGGGAGGAGAGACCCAGTACTTC.

This clonotype was observed a few times. The V call is TRBV20-1, the J call TRBJ1-3, with TRBD1 matching over 8 bases. This CDR3 is built from 16 residues. J lost 0 bases, V lost 6 bases, and 10 bases had no gene match. Germline CDR1 is DFQATT and CDR2 is SNEGSKA (reference sequence). The CDR3 DNA reads TGCAGTGCCGCGGGGACAGGACAAAGCTCTGGAAACACCATATATTTT. It codes for CSAAGTGQSSGNTIYF.

This clonotype was observed at least ten times. The chain has TRBV13 and TRBJ2-1; TRBD2 agrees at 11 bases. Germline V CDR1 and CDR2: PRHDT, FYEKMQ (reference sequence). The CDR3 loop spans 15 amino acids. J gave up 9 bases and V 5 bases, and 9 bases lay outside the gene matches. The CDR3, as DNA: TGTGCCAGCAGCCTTCGGGTAGCGGGAGGGTCTGAGCAGTTCTTC. Translation gives CASSLRVAGGSEQFF.

The chain joins TRBV24-1 to TRBJ1-2, with a tentative D call TRBD1 (5 bases). Germline-derived CDR1 and CDR2 are KGHDR and SFDVKD. V was pared by 0 bases and J by 8 bases, with 9 bases between. CDR3 length: 13 amino acids. The CDR3 DNA is TGTGCCACCAGTGATTTGCAGGGACTCGGCTACACCTTC. Its translation is CATSDLQGLGYTF.

This clonotype was picked up many times. The CDR3 nucleotides are TGTGCCAGCAGCGGACCCGGGGAGCTGTTTTTT. As protein: CASSGPGELFF. The V and J genes are TRBV11-3 and TRBJ2-2, with D unclear. Germline V gene sequence: CDR1 SGHNT, CDR2 YENEEA. This CDR3 has 11 amino acids. Trimming left V 5 bases short and J 6 bases short, with 4 bases between.

This clonotype has a count of ten or more. The V call is TRBV6-1, the J call TRBJ2-5, with D tentatively TRBD1 or TRBD2 (5 bases each). The CDR3 runs to 15 residues. The germline CDR1 and CDR2 sequences are MNHNS and SASEGT. Trimming pared 6 bases from V and 3 bases from J, leaving 17 bases between. The CDR3 coding sequence is TGTGCCAGCAGGTCCTATAGGGGAGTAAAAGAGACCCAGTACTTC. This codes for CASRSYRGVKETQYF.

In its sample, this clonotype was seen a few times. The chain carries TRBV6-1 and TRBJ2-6; D perhaps matches TRBD2 (5 bases). V gave up 1 base and J gave up 4 bases, with 8 bases separating them. The CDR3 has 15 residues. Germline CDR1 MNHNS, CDR2 SASEGT. The CDR3 loop reads CASSEVGSGANVLTF. The CDR3 region has the DNA TGTGCCAGCAGTGAAGTGGGGAGCGGGGCCAACGTCCTGACTTTC.

This clonotype showed up just a few times. J is TRBJ2-2 and V is TRBV28; 8 bases are a match to TRBD1. Germline V gene data show CDR1 as MDHEN and CDR2 as SYDVKM. V shed 4 bases and J 6 bases; nucleotides not matched to a gene: 7. The CDR3 loop spans 15 amino acids. CDR3 sequence (DNA): TGTGCCAGCAGTTCCGACAGGGGTCGAGCCGGGGAGCTGTTTTTT. Protein sequence: CASSSDRGRAGELFF. Drawing the rest from reference TRBV28 and TRBJ2-2, the complete variable domain is DVKVTQSSRYLVKRTGEKVFLECVQDMDHENMFWYRQDPGLGLRLIYFSYDVKMKEKGDIPEGYSVSREKKERFSLILESASTNQTSMYLCASSSDRGRAGELFFGEGSRLTVL.

This clonotype came up a few times. The chain has TRBV4-1 and TRBJ2-5; a weak D match, TRBD1 (5 bases). The ends were cut back, 1 base at V and 7 bases at J, with 13 bases in the middle. This CDR3 comprises 14 residues. Germline V lookup: CDR1 MGHRA, CDR2 YSYEKL. The CDR3 DNA reads as TGCGCCAGCAGCCAAGCTCGACAGCCTGCGACCCAGTACTTC. This encodes CASSQARQPATQYF.

A few counts support this clonotype. J is TRBJ2-3 and V is TRBV28; D unresolved. This CDR3 contains 12 residues. Germline CDR1 MDHEN, CDR2 SYDVKM. V lost 7 bases and J lost 5, with 10 bases in between. This chain's CDR3 is CASNSSKDTQYF. CDR3 bases: TGTGCCAGCAACTCTTCTAAAGATACGCAGTATTTT.

This clonotype appeared a few times. The V gene is TRBV30, the J gene TRBJ2-1; no clear D. The germline gives CDR1 GTSNPN, CDR2 SVGIG (reference sequence). Between the trimmed V and J ends, which lost 1 base and 3 bases, there was a span of 10 bases. CDR3 length equals 14 residues. CDR3 DNA: TGTGCCTGGAGTGCCCCCCCTAACTACAATGAGCAGTTCTTC. It codes for CAWSAPPNYNEQFF.

V is TRBV5-1 and J is TRBJ1-1; 9 nucleotides align to TRBD1. Trimming removed 2 bases from V and 4 bases from J; junction bases left unmatched: 6. CDR3 length: 15 residues. CDR1 and CDR2 from the germline V gene are SGHRS and YFSETQ. CDR3 loop: CASSLWGQGITEAFF. CDR3 in DNA: TGCGCCAGCAGCTTATGGGGACAGGGAATCACTGAAGCTTTCTTT.